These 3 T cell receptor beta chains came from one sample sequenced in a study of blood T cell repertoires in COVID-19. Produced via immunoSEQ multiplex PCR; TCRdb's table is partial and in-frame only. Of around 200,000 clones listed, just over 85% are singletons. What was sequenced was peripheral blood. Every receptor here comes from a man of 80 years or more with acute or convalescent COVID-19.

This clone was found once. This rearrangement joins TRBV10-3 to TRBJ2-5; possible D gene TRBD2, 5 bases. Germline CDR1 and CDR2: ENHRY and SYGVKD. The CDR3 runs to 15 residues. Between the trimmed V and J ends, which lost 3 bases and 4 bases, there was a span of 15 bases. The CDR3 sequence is CAISDPVSAGETQYF. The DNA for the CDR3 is TGTGCCATCAGTGACCCCGTCTCCGCGGGAGAGACCCAGTACTTC.

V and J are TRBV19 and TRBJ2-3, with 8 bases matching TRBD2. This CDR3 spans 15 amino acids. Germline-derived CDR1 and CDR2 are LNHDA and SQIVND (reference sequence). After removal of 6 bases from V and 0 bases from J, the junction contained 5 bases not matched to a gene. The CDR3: CASRNSGTSTDTQYF. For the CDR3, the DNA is TGTGCCAGTAGAAATAGCGGGACTAGCACAGATACGCAGTATTTT.

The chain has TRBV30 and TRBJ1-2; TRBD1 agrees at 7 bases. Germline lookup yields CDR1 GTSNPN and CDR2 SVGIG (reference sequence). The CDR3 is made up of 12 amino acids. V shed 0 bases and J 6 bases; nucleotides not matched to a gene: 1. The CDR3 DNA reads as TGTGCCTGGAGTGTTACAGGGGATGGCTACACCTTC. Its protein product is CAWSVTGDGYTF. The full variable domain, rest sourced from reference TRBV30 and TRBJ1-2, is SQTIHQWPATLVQPVGSPLSLECTVEGTSNPNLYWYRQAAGRGLQLLFYSVGIGQISSEVPQNLSASRPQDRQFILSSKKLLLSDSGFYLCAWSVTGDGYTFGSGTRLTVV.